This entry is about one T cell receptor (beta chain). Its specificity is unknown. This sample was included in a study of OX40 agonist ivuxolimab in advanced cancers. Study-wide results and caveats: More expanded clones were found, on average, in CD8+ than in CD4+ T cells. What antigens the expanded peripheral T cells recognized was never established. At doses 0.1 to 3.0 mg/kg, CD4+ and CD8+ clones expanded.

The V gene lost 0 bases and the J gene lost 2 bases, with 6 bases spanning the gap. Germline V gives CDR1 SGHNT, CDR2 YYREEE (reference sequence). This CDR3 has 14 residues. Generated by immunoSEQ multiplex PCR, the TCRdb table keeps only in-frame clones and is missing some. The sample lists under 50,000 clones, over 60% occurring once. This sequence joins TRBV5-4 and TRBJ2-1, with D tentatively TRBD2 (5 bases). The material was CD4+ or CD8+ T cells sorted from blood, obtained in a trial of the OX40 agonist ivuxolimab. The TCR originated in an adult with an advanced solid tumor such as melanoma, head and neck, liver or kidney cancer. The CDR3 spells CASSLAGTYNEQFF. DNA for the CDR3: TGTGCCAGCAGCTTGGCGGGGACCTACAATGAGCAGTTCTTC.